What follows is one T cell receptor (beta chain) and its context. Its target antigen remains unknown. No base qualities exist here, and no much larger clone lies one base off it. Reading the germline V gene (reference sequence) gives CDR1 SGHNT and CDR2 YYREEE. The CDR3, cysteine through phenylalanine, is 15 amino acids long. Left in the record is the CDR3 DNA by itself, 45 bases read in frame from the first base. The V end loses 4 bases and the J end loses 6 bases, and a stretch of 20 bases separates them. Receptor amplification or capture employed the immunoSEQ multiplex PCR assay. The multiplex PCR relied on a mix of 60 forward primers for TCR Vbeta segments and 13 reverse primers for TCR Jbeta segments. The CDR3 region of rearranged TCR beta genes was amplified from genomic DNA by a multiplex PCR assay. Amplified TCR beta libraries were sequenced as 87-base-pair reads on the Illumina HiSeq System. Per the original workflow: In a later analysis, tens of millions of unique TCR beta chains were counted across the approximately 670 repertoires, and roughly 11 million of these chains were shared by at least two donors. To remove PCR and sequencing errors, raw reads were error-corrected and collapsed into unique sequences using a nearest-neighbor algorithm that merged closely related sequences. CDR3 sequences were aligned to IMGT reference sequences to assign V, D and J gene segments. For a sequence to be retained, at least a six-nucleotide match to both a V gene segment and a J gene segment was required. A rearrangement counted as productive if the CDR3 had no stop codons and remained in frame with V and J, and every other rearrangement counted as non-productive. Following IMGT convention, CDR3 was defined as the stretch from the second conserved V-encoded cysteine up to the conserved J-encoded phenylalanine. The earlier analysis of 587 of the donors excluded sequences that lacked an unambiguous match to a single V gene segment. An earlier analysis of some 610 of the donors called V segments functional above 56.7% productive rearrangements and segregating when the between-donor standard deviation exceeded 5%. A statistical classification framework was developed to diagnose cytomegalovirus status using the catalog of TCR beta chain sequences. A later analysis assigned V and J genes by comparing TCR nucleotide sequences with IMGT/GENE-DB human TR gene sequences. Using the TCRdist pipeline, a later analysis assigned CDR3 sequences along with most-parsimonious VDJ recombination scenarios. In a later analysis, each TCR beta chain was defined by its CDR3 amino acid sequence together with its V-gene family, and reads lacking a unique V-gene family were excluded. A later analysis removed 550 to 700 highly shared, low-generation-probability nucleotide sequences to deal with suspected cross-contamination and a sequencing artifact. In a later analysis, a clonal expansion index for each public chain was calculated from normalized within-repertoire ranks of inferred template counts. In a later analysis, generation probabilities were computed with a VDJ recombination model fitted to out-of-frame rearrangements, and the resulting probabilities were checked against IGoR. In a later analysis, hypergeometric tests were used to score TCR-TCR, TCR-HLA and TCR-CMV co-occurrence, with a repertoire-size bias correction applied to TCR pairs. False discovery rates were estimated in a later analysis by permuting HLA or CMV assignments 20 times. In a later analysis, co-occurring TCRs were grouped using DBSCAN, with TCRdist sequence similarity added in when clustering inside HLA-allele-positive subsets. Repertoires with fewer than 30,000 or more than 120,000 public chains, plus five repertoires with anomalous nucleotide sharing, were excluded from co-occurrence clustering. Held by TCRdb, this immuneACCESS table contains in-frame sequences only and omits some clones. Under half of the omission traces to an unresolved V gene where checked; the cause of the rest is unknown. D and trimming come from the DNA, and the V and J calls and clone size come from that table. The sample records fewer than 250,000 clones, around 87% of which are singletons. The top ten clones comprise approximately 1.9% of the sample.

This record belongs to a study of cytomegalovirus exposure and HLA in healthy donors (dated by TCRdb to about 2017). Broadly, across the study: An earlier analysis of several hundred of the donors reported about 250 Gb of sequence data and around 110 million unique TCR beta sequences from roughly 180 million T cells. Approximately 310 gigabases of sequencing data and roughly 90 million unique TCR sequences were included in an early release covering over 600 HLA-typed donors. The genetic ancestry cluster associated with self-reported Caucasian donors included approximately 85% of the roughly 360 genotyped donors. The study was designed to test whether signatures of past pathogen exposure could be identified by cataloging public T cell receptors. The T cell repertoires of 550 to 850 subjects were profiled by immunosequencing and related to cytomegalovirus serostatus. A separate validation cohort of 90 to 150 different subjects was used in addition to the roughly 620-subject first cohort. To predict cytomegalovirus infection status, the study brought together high-throughput TCR immunosequencing, statistical association of individual TCRs with disease status, and machine learning. In a later analysis, previously published TCR beta repertoires from several hundred donors were re-analyzed and high-resolution HLA genotyping was added so that TCR occurrence patterns could be studied. The later analysis used no new phenotypic data to find candidate immune exposures, relying instead on TCR beta sequences and their occurrence across donors. To decide whether each TCR beta V gene segment behaved as functional or pseudogenic, an earlier analysis of approximately 620 of the donors relied on high-throughput TCR beta sequencing. Alongside the repertoire data, information on donor age, sex, ethnicity and CMV serostatus was compiled. In a later genetic analysis, genome-wide SNP genotypes for about three fifths of the roughly 670 donors were used, and that subset was treated as a discovery cohort. All discovery cohort repertoires had been generated using a single sequencing platform. HLA typing covered class I and class II loci at four-digit resolution. The number of typed donors differed by locus: about 620-640 for A, B, C, DRB1 and DQB1; 500 to 550 for DQA1; 600 to 610 for DPA1; and some 430 for DPB1. About five DR-DQ haplotypes were handled as single units for association and clustering because linkage in the cohort was strong. On average, about 200,000 unique TCR beta nucleotide sequences were sequenced per donor among 398 genotyped donors of the cohort, with roughly a sixth of those sequences being non-productive. Study-wide findings and limitations: The classifier was reported to diagnose cytomegalovirus status with high specificity and sensitivity in both the original and validation cohorts. Most TCR sequences were seen in very few donors, while some public TCRs were found in many individuals. Linkage disequilibrium might explain the correlated functional status among segregating V segments, but an unknown experimental factor could not be excluded. CMV serostatus was the only immune exposure information available for the cohort. The presence/absence analyses assumed that sequencing depth was roughly uniform across donors, and that assumption may not be true. Because HLA typing was unavailable for some donors at each locus, only the typed subset was used in association tests. A further reported finding was that TCR beta sequences accurately predicted the HLA-A and HLA-B alleles for most subjects in the first cohort. Specific HLA alleles were associated with 15,000 to 20,000 TCR beta sequences at a false discovery rate of 0.05 in a later analysis. In an earlier analysis of roughly 500 of the donors, most TCR beta V segments appeared in productive rearrangements about 87% or about 30% of the time, broadly matching IMGT annotations. Some IMGT-functional V segments, including TRBV6-2 and TRBV6-3, could not be told apart with the 87-base-pair reads, so those segments were excluded. According to the authors, the approach could potentially be generalized to other disease states and immunological phenotypes. Several of the top co-occurrence clusters appeared to be linked to parvovirus B19, influenza, CMV and Epstein-Barr virus, according to a later analysis. In vitro tests confirmed that three of the cytomegalovirus-associated TCR beta chains recognize cytomegalovirus antigens. A cluster of highly shared sequence variants was judged likely to be a technical artifact of the sequencing pipeline. V-gene and J-gene trimming of TCR beta chains was associated with a missense DCLRE1C variant in a later genetic analysis, and the association was replicated in an independent cohort. When HLA alleles, especially DR and DQ, strongly co-occurred, TCR associations were difficult to assign to individual alleles. In this cohort, only TCR beta chains were sequenced, and detectable features were limited by the absence of alpha or paired-chain data. According to a later analysis, TCR association rates differed among HLA loci, with DRB1 alleles showing the most associated TCRs and HLA-C alleles showing the fewest. A later genetic analysis reported fewer N-insertions in productive TCRs among donors in an Asian-associated ancestry cluster than the roughly 650-donor mean. A later analysis found that HLA-associated TCR beta chains were more clonally expanded and had lower generation probabilities than equally common non-associated chains. Fewer than 20 rarely observed V segments, including chromosome 9 orphons, were excluded from the earlier analysis of a few hundred of the donors because counts were too low. The study gave a list of over 150 TCR beta chains associated with cytomegalovirus. A later analysis found that most CMV-associated TCR beta chains appeared HLA-restricted, with HLA associations seemingly driven largely by CMV exposure.

In total, 600 or so healthy bone marrow donors made up the cohort. At the time of sampling, all cohort members were nominally healthy, though unrecorded immune exposures were likely present. The donor tested CMV seronegative, placing the donor among the 350 to 400 seronegative members of the cohort. Every donor gave a peripheral blood sample, and the peripheral blood mononuclear cells from that sample were used for TCR beta sequencing. The Qiagen DNeasy Blood Extraction Kit was used to extract genomic DNA from the blood cell samples. The TCR was taken from a woman in her late teens or twenties in good health and CMV-seronegative. Sequenced sample: PBMCs. The chain joins TRBV5-4 to TRBJ2-7; TRBD1 could be the D gene, as 6 bases match. The DNA reads as follows: TGTGCCAGCAGCGGGGAGCTGGGGGCCGCCGCCGAGCAGTACTTC. This yields the protein CASSGELGAAAEQYF. The CDR3 plus the reference TRBV5-4 and TRBJ2-7 genes for the other parts give the full variable domain: ETGVTQSPTHLIKTRGQQVTLRCSSQSGHNTVSWYQQALGQGPQFIFQYYREEENGRGNFPPRFSGLQFPNYSSELNVNALELDDSALYLCASSGELGAAAEQYFGPGTRLTVT.